This T cell receptor (beta chain) was sequenced for a study of T cells in Graves' hyperthyroidism and ophthalmopathy. This clonotype has ten or more counts. If no ophthalmopathy progression occurred within 18 months, Graves' hyperthyroidism was stable. CDR1 is KGHDR and CDR2 is SFDVKD in the germline V gene. V lost 4 bases and J lost 3; bases outside the gene matches: 9. The CDR3 length is 16 residues. TCR beta CDR3 regions were amplified from RNA. With the HTBI primer set, the TCR CDR3 went through a first round of RT-PCR. TCRdb reprocessed the multiplex PCR reads with MiXCR, giving one entry per CDR3 protein. The table has some 560,000 distinct CDR3 sequences, 14% seen once.

Input material: blood. The J gene is TRBJ2-5, the V gene TRBV24-1; 8 positions match TRBD1. This receptor was taken from a woman in her 40s with Graves' hyperthyroidism. The CDR3: CATSEAGTGEEETQYF. As DNA, the CDR3 is TGTGCCACCAGTGAAGCCGGGACAGGTGAAGAAGAGACCCAGTACTTC.